This TCR beta chain was observed in a study of PD-L1 blockade in urothelial cancer. Study information: At some point between 2013 and 2015, patients got going on atezolizumab, taking 1,200 mg intravenously every 3 weeks.

Repertoires were generated with immunoSEQ multiplex PCR, while TCRdb's copy carries only in-frame clones and drops some. The sample holds fewer than 130,000 clones, approximately 85% seen once. This CDR3 spans 13 amino acids. CDR1 and CDR2 (germline): SGHVS, FNYEAQ. The V gene lost 1 base and the J gene lost 5 bases, with 8 bases spanning the gap. Metastatic or locally advanced urothelial carcinoma was present in the patients. V is TRBV7-6 and J is TRBJ2-5; no firm D call. The TCR comes from a man aged 50-60 years with urothelial cancer. This specimen consisted of PBMCs, obtained around atezolizumab (anti-PD-L1) treatment. This chain's CDR3 is CASSLGPGETQYF. CDR3 nucleotide sequence: TGTGCCAGCAGCTTAGGTCCCGGGGAGACCCAGTACTTC.